A selection of T cell receptor beta chains follows, all from one sample in a study of cytomegalovirus exposure and HLA in healthy donors. This table comes from immunoSEQ multiplex PCR, and its TCRdb copy is limited to in-frame clones, with some not included. The sample has 70,000 to 90,000 clones; roughly four fifths are singletons. Sequencing was done on a sample of PBMCs. These receptor sequences come from a male donor in good health and CMV-seropositive. Each CDR3 is given with its conserved first and last residue. D genes are given only for firm matches. Not every row has a clone size; where given, it reads once, few, many or a size class.

D gene,clone size,V gene,J gene,CDR3 DNA,CDR3 protein
TRBD2,-,TRBV5-1,TRBJ2-7,TGCGCCAGCAGCTGGGGACTAGCGGGAGTGAGTGACGAGCAGTACTTC,CASSWGLAGVSDEQYF
-,-,TRBV18,TRBJ1-1,TGTGCCAGCTCACCACTGGCGGAGAACACTGAAGCTTTCTTT,CASSPLAENTEAFF
-,-,TRBV14,TRBJ2-7,TGTGCCAGCAGCCAAGAATCGGGCGAGCAGTACTTC,CASSQESGEQYF
TRBD1,-,TRBV7-3,TRBJ2-7,TGTGCCAGCAGGCTGGACAGGGTTGGCTCCTACGAGCAGTACTTC,CASRLDRVGSYEQYF
-,-,TRBV5-6,TRBJ2-3,TGTGCCAGCAGCTCGAGCACAGATACGCAGTATTTT,CASSSSTDTQYF
TRBD1,-,TRBV6-1,TRBJ1-2,TGTGCCAGCAGTGTACAGGGGGTTGACTATGGCTACACCTTC,CASSVQGVDYGYTF
-,once,TRBV6-5,TRBJ1-1,TGTGCCAGCAGTTCCGGGGTCACTGAAGCTTTCTTT,CASSSGVTEAFF
-,-,TRBV18,TRBJ1-2,TGTGCCAGCTCACCGACTACAGACAACGATGGCTATGGCTACACCTTC,CASSPTTDNDGYGYTF
-,-,TRBV5-1,TRBJ2-3,TGCGCCAGCAGCTTGTCGCCGGGAACCACAGATACGCAGTATTTT,CASSLSPGTTDTQYF
TRBD1,-,TRBV12-5,TRBJ1-2,TGTGCTAGTGGTCCCCCCGAGACAGGGGGCTATGGCTACACCTTC,CASGPPETGGYGYTF
TRBD1,-,TRBV7-2,TRBJ2-5,TGTGCCAGCAGCCGCCTCCCGGGACAGCAAGAGACCCAGTACTTC,CASSRLPGQQETQYF
-,-,TRBV5-1,TRBJ2-3,TGCGCCAGCAGGGCACAGACATCCTCAACAGATACGCAGTATTTT,CASRAQTSSTDTQYF
TRBD2,-,TRBV7-3,TRBJ2-1,TGTGCCAGCAGCTTAACCGGGGGGAACAATGAGCAGTTCTTC,CASSLTGGNNEQFF
-,-,TRBV5-8,TRBJ2-5,TGTGCCAGCAGCTTGGGGGTCAGGGAAGAGACCCAGTACTTC,CASSLGVREETQYF
TRBD1,-,TRBV9,TRBJ2-7,TGTGCCAGCAGCAACAGGGGAAGCCCCTACGAGCAGTACTTC,CASSNRGSPYEQYF
TRBD1,few,TRBV7-8,TRBJ2-7,TGTGCCAGTGTCGAGGACAGGGTAAGGAACTACGAGCAGTACTTC,CASVEDRVRNYEQYF
-,-,TRBV30,TRBJ1-2,TGTGCCTGGAGCGGGGGGGGGAATGATGGGGAGTACTATGGCTACACCTTC,CAWSGGGNDGEYYGYTF
TRBD1,-,TRBV27,TRBJ2-7,TGTGCCAGCAGTTTACAGGGGGCCTCATCCTACGAGCAGTACTTC,CASSLQGASSYEQYF
TRBD1,-,TRBV7-6,TRBJ2-6,TGTGCCAGCAGCACACAGGGGGTTGTTGGGGCCAACGTCCTGACTTTC,CASSTQGVVGANVLTF
-,few,TRBV9,TRBJ2-7,TGTGCCAGCAGCGGGGTTCCCGGGACTGAGCAGTACTTC,CASSGVPGTEQYF
-,-,TRBV6-6,TRBJ1-1,TGTGCCAGCAGTTACGACGGCTTAGCCACTGAAGCTTTCTTT,CASSYDGLATEAFF
-,few,TRBV5-8,TRBJ2-7,TGTGCCAGCAGCTTGGTATACGAGCAGTACTTC,CASSLVYEQYF